This is a list of T cell receptor beta chains from one sample in a study of early T cells in non-severe SARS-CoV-2 infection. TCRdb ran MiXCR on the 5' RACE reads and lists one entry per CDR3 protein. Among 75,000 to 100,000 distinct CDR3 sequences listed, around 17% were seen once. The sequencing input was whole blood. These receptors were collected from an adult who was a healthcare worker with PCR-confirmed SARS-CoV-2 infection or an uninfected control (not recorded which). Each CDR3 is given with its conserved first and last residue. The D gene is left open where the match is weak. Some rows mark clone size as missing; the rest say once, few, many or name a class of expanded clone.

cdr3_nt: TGTGCCAGCAGCGATAGGGCGGGAGGATACGAGCAGTACTTC; cdr3_aa: CASSDRAGGYEQYF; v_call: TRBV11-2; j_call: TRBJ2-7; d_call: TRBD2; clone_size: few
cdr3_nt: TGTGCCAGCAGTGACGAGCGGGAACCGGACCGTGATGAGCAGTTCTTC; cdr3_aa: CASSDEREPDRDEQFF; v_call: TRBV2; j_call: TRBJ2-1; d_call: TRBD2; clone_size: .
cdr3_nt: TGTGCCAGCATCCTACGGGGACTAGCGGGAGTAGTGAACACCGGGGAGCTGTTTTTT; cdr3_aa: CASILRGLAGVVNTGELFF; v_call: TRBV6-2/TRBV6-3; j_call: TRBJ2-2; d_call: TRBD2; clone_size: .
cdr3_nt: TGTGCCAGCAGCTCCAGGACACTCCAGAACACTGAAGCTTTCTTT; cdr3_aa: CASSSRTLQNTEAFF; v_call: TRBV7-9; j_call: TRBJ1-1; d_call: .; clone_size: few
cdr3_nt: TGTGCCAGCAGCTCGGACAGAAAGCAGCCCCAGCATTTT; cdr3_aa: CASSSDRKQPQHF; v_call: TRBV6-2/TRBV6-3; j_call: TRBJ1-5; d_call: .; clone_size: .
cdr3_nt: TGTGCCAGCTCACCGCCGGGGACATACGAGCAGTACTTC; cdr3_aa: CASSPPGTYEQYF; v_call: TRBV18; j_call: TRBJ2-7; d_call: .; clone_size: few
cdr3_nt: TGTGCCAGCAGTTACGGAGGACCCCTGCGCGGAGGCTACACCTTC; cdr3_aa: CASSYGGPLRGGYTF; v_call: TRBV6-2/TRBV6-3; j_call: TRBJ1-2; d_call: .; clone_size: .
cdr3_nt: TGTGCCAGTAGTCCCCGGGGAGGAGCGGGCGTTACTTTGAACACCGGGGAGCTGTTTTTT; cdr3_aa: CASSPRGGAGVTLNTGELFF; v_call: TRBV19; j_call: TRBJ2-2; d_call: .; clone_size: few
cdr3_nt: TGTGCCAGCAGCTTAGAAGCGGGGGGACAGGAGACCCAGTACTTC; cdr3_aa: CASSLEAGGQETQYF; v_call: TRBV11-2; j_call: TRBJ2-5; d_call: TRBD2; clone_size: .
cdr3_nt: TGTGCCAGCAGTTCCCCGGGAAACACCATATATTTT; cdr3_aa: CASSSPGNTIYF; v_call: TRBV12-3/TRBV12-4; j_call: TRBJ1-3; d_call: .; clone_size: few
cdr3_nt: TGTGCCAGCAGTTTTAGGCAGACCCAGTACTTC; cdr3_aa: CASSFRQTQYF; v_call: TRBV6-5; j_call: TRBJ2-5; d_call: .; clone_size: many
cdr3_nt: TGTGCCAGCAGCCCGAGGGACACCACCTACGAGCAGTACTTC; cdr3_aa: CASSPRDTTYEQYF; v_call: TRBV7-9; j_call: TRBJ2-7; d_call: .; clone_size: .
cdr3_nt: TGTGCCAGCAGCCCTTTAGGCCTCCTCGGACAGCTCTCTGGGGCCAACGTCCTGACTTTC; cdr3_aa: CASSPLGLLGQLSGANVLTF; v_call: TRBV7-6; j_call: TRBJ2-6; d_call: .; clone_size: many
cdr3_nt: TGTGCCAGCATCCAGGGGACAGTTTACAATGAGCAGTTCTTC; cdr3_aa: CASIQGTVYNEQFF; v_call: TRBV6-6; j_call: TRBJ2-1; d_call: TRBD1; clone_size: .
cdr3_nt: TGTGCCAGCAGGAAACCGGGACAGGGGGCTTTATACGAGCAGTACTTC; cdr3_aa: CASRKPGQGALYEQYF; v_call: TRBV2; j_call: TRBJ2-7; d_call: TRBD1; clone_size: few